This T cell receptor beta chain originates from a study of Tregs in tolerant kidney transplant recipients (dated by TCRdb to the late 2010s). Regarding the research as a whole: The study applied TCRbeta sequencing to find donor-specific regulatory T cells before combined kidney and bone marrow transplantation and then followed those same cells after transplant. The paper as a whole reports these results and caveats: The most biologically relevant and donor-specific TCRbeta repertoire appeared to be identified by expanding Tregs with activated donor B cells. In tolerant patients, the expansion of donor-specific Tregs was greater than global Treg expansion, suggesting that the expansion was antigen-driven rather than nonspecific. The study was constrained by small patient numbers, and validation of the findings is required in larger populations and under other immunosuppression protocols. PCR primers changed over time for some patients, so nucleotide-level comparison across those patients' samples was not possible. Biological reproducibility was not examined directly, but technical replication error appeared to be minimal.

Per the publication, the time point label means: 6 months after combined kidney and bone marrow transplant. Transplants used related donors with nonmyeloablative bone marrow transplantation; mixed chimerism was transient in the human trials. Thawed PBMCs were FACS-sorted into unstimulated Tregs (CD4+CD25+CD127-), CD4+ non-Tregs (CD4+CD25-), CD4 cells and CD8 cells. Patients were several combined kidney and bone marrow transplant recipients from the ITN036ST trial, and only these trial subjects had samples available. Healthy control blood was processed to PBMCs with a Ficoll density gradient and then cryopreserved, whereas patient PBMCs were collected both before and after transplant. For TCRbeta CDR3 sequencing, genomic DNA was extracted from sorted cells using the QIAGEN DNeasy Blood and Tissue Kit. High-throughput TCRbeta CDR3 sequencing, which included PCR amplification with bias correction and internal controls, was done commercially through immunoSEQ. As for how the authors treated the data: Unique productive TCRbeta sequences were defined by CDR3 nucleotide sequence where primers matched, and otherwise by CDR3 amino acid sequence together with Vbeta and Jbeta genes. As a correction for sorting error, sequences shared between sorted populations at a frequency ratio of 2:1 or less were discarded, and the remaining shared sequences were assigned to the higher population. Donor-reactive sequences were defined as at least 5-fold expanded in CFSE-low cells versus unstimulated cells, with frequency of at least 0.01% in CFSE-low cells. Jensen-Shannon divergence, calculated on the top 100 TCRbeta sequences ranked by frequency, was used to quantify repertoire divergence. For any sample with multiple sequencing runs, sorting error was corrected in each run separately before the runs were pooled. TCRdb holds this immuneACCESS table with in-frame rearrangements only. Some clones are missing; in checked studies, unresolved V genes explain under half, and the rest has no known cause. D and trimming were read from the DNA, whereas the V and J calls and clone size are those reported in that table. Counted in this sample were approximately 60,000 clones; 70% to 90% of them appeared once. 3.8% of the sample goes to the ten largest clones.

The CDR3 runs 13 residues from the cysteine to the phenylalanine. Only the CDR3 DNA is retained, 39 bases long and in frame from the first base. At the junction V is shortened by 4 bases and J by 1 base; bases outside the gene matches: 2. CDR1 and CDR2 were assigned from the germline V gene as SQVTM and ANQGSEA. To note about this clone: Its antigen has not been determined. Base qualities are not recorded, but no much larger clone differs from it by a single base.

This TCR was sampled from a human patient who received a combined kidney and bone marrow transplant. Some T cells may be donor cells from the graft after a transplant. The chain joins TRBV29-1 to TRBJ1-1; TRBD1 aligns with 8 central bases. This specimen was CD4+ T cells from blood (PBMCs), taken 6 months after the transplant. The base sequence is TGCAGCGTTGCCACAGGGGGGAACACTGAAGCTTTCTTT. It translates to CSVATGGNTEAFF.